Detailed here is one T cell receptor beta chain. The antigen is unknown. The method was immunoSEQ multiplex PCR; TCRdb's version includes in-frame clones alone and lacks a portion of them. Of more than 150,000 clones listed, roughly 91% were seen once; the top ten hold 25% to 30%. This entry belongs to a study of T cell responses to AZD1222 COVID-19 vaccine. Study-level results: At 160-218 and 743-854, vaccine-associated CD4 TCRs were dominant, and they spanned spike. Clonal diversity was possibly underestimated; the donors were predominantly white British and more often female.

This receptor was obtained from an adult who received the AZD1222 COVID-19 vaccine. The starting material was peripheral blood, obtained 28 days after the second AZD1222 dose.

The CDR3 coding sequence is TGTGCCAGCAGTCATTCTAGCGGGCTCTCCTACGAGCAGTACTTC. This encodes CASSHSSGLSYEQYF. The chain links TRBV27 to TRBJ2-7; TRBD2 matches at 8 bases. This CDR3 region has 15 residues. V lost 5 bases to trimming and J lost 0 bases; unmatched junction nucleotides: 6. Germline V CDR1 and CDR2: MNHEY, SMNVEV (reference sequence).